Each of the 30 T cell receptor beta chains below was sequenced from the same sample in a study of T cell changes during pregnancy in multiple sclerosis. Only in-frame clones appear in the TCRdb table, and some are missing; sequencing was by immunoSEQ multiplex PCR. The sample contains 75,000 to 95,000 clones, roughly 92% of which appear only once. The sample here was peripheral blood, taken after pregnancy. The receptors come from a female donor with multiple sclerosis, enrolled in a pregnancy study.

The chain uses TRBV2 and TRBJ1-2; no clear D gene. This CDR3 region has 12 residues. CDR1 SNHLY and CDR2 FYNNEI come from the germline V gene. V lost 0 bases and J lost 14, with 13 bases in between. CDR3 sequence: CASSEALRVWTF. CDR3 bases: TGTGCCAGCAGTGAAGCGCTTCGGGTTTGGACCTTC.

The chain has TRBV19 and TRBJ1-2; tentative D call: TRBD1 (6 bases). The CDR3 covers 13 residues. Germline values: CDR1 LNHDA, CDR2 SQIVND (reference sequence). V dropped 6 bases and J dropped 3 bases, with 11 bases sitting between them. DNA for the CDR3: TGTGCCAGTAGGATCAACAGGGACTATGGCTACACCTTC. This encodes CASRINRDYGYTF.

The CDR3 DNA sequence: TGCGCCAGCAGCTTGGCCGGGACAGGAGATGGCTACACCTTC. Translation: CASSLAGTGDGYTF. The rearrangement links TRBV5-1 to TRBJ1-2; 8 bases are a match to TRBD1. Germline V gene sequence: CDR1 SGHRS, CDR2 YFSETQ. V was pared by 0 bases and J by 6 bases, with 4 bases of the junction left unmatched. There are 14 residues in the CDR3.

The chain couples TRBV29-1 to TRBJ2-7; weak D call: TRBD2 (6 bases). The V gene lost 0 bases and the J gene lost 4 bases, with 10 bases spanning the gap. Germline V CDR1 and CDR2: SQVTM, ANQGSEA. The CDR3 spans 13 residues. The CDR3 protein is CSVEDHGGYEQYF. Written as DNA, the CDR3 is TGCAGCGTTGAAGATCACGGAGGGTACGAGCAGTACTTC.

The chain is built from TRBV7-7 and TRBJ2-1, with D possibly matching TRBD2 (6 bases). Germline assignment: CDR1 SSHAT and CDR2 FNYEAQ (reference sequence). The CDR3 totals 15 residues. V lost 5 bases and J 0 bases, leaving 11 bases between the germline ends. The CDR3 is CASSLGTVSYNEQFF. For the CDR3, the DNA is TGTGCCAGCAGCCTTGGGACTGTCTCCTACAATGAGCAGTTCTTC.

The chain joins TRBV9 to TRBJ1-2, with 9 bases aligning to TRBD1. The trim removed 5 bases at V and 8 bases at J, leaving 19 bases unmatched. The CDR3 is 17 amino acids. Per the germline V gene, CDR1 is SGDLS and CDR2 is YYNGEE. In nucleotides, the CDR3 is TGTGCCAGCAGTCCTCCGGGACAGGGAAGGTTTAATCGGGGCTACACCTTC. Amino acid sequence: CASSPPGQGRFNRGYTF.

V usage is TRBV5-1 and J usage is TRBJ2-1; D is perhaps TRBD2 (6 bases). In germline, CDR1 is SGHRS, CDR2 YFSETQ. V gave up 3 bases and J gave up 10 bases, with 23 bases separating them. The CDR3 contains 16 residues. CDR3 sequence (DNA): TGCGCCAGCAGCTCCTCAGGAGCGGGTGGTAGTGGGGAGCAGTTCTTC. This codes for CASSSSGAGGSGEQFF.

This chain joins TRBV9 and TRBJ2-1, with TRBD2 matching over 9 bases. Per germline, CDR1 SGDLS and CDR2 YYNGEE. The V segment lost 0 bases and the J segment 13 bases; nucleotides outside the gene matches: 14. CDR3 length equals 16 residues. CDR3 protein: CASSVGNSGSFGLQFF. The CDR3 bases are TGTGCCAGCAGCGTAGGAAATAGCGGGAGCTTTGGGCTCCAGTTCTTC. The variable domain in full, completed from reference TRBV9 and TRBJ2-1, reads DSGVTQTPKHLITATGQRVTLRCSPRSGDLSVYWYQQSLDQGLQFLIQYYNGEERAKGNILERFSAQQFPDLHSELNLSSLELGDSALYFCASSVGNSGSFGLQFFGPGTRLTVL.

The chain recombines TRBV5-4 with TRBJ2-1; 7 bases map to TRBD2. The V gene's germline CDR1 is SGHNT and CDR2 YYREEE (reference sequence). CDR3 size: 14 residues. V was pared by 10 bases and J by 0 bases, with 7 bases of the junction left unmatched. CDR3 bases: TGTGCCTTGGGAGGGGAGAGCTCCTACAATGAGCAGTTCTTC. Encoded protein: CALGGESSYNEQFF. The variable domain in full, with the rest retrieved from reference TRBV5-4 and TRBJ2-1, is ETGVTQSPTHLIKTRGQQVTLRCSSQSGHNTVSWYQQALGQGPQFIFQYYREEENGRGNFPPRFSGLQFPNYSSELNVNALELDDSALYLCALGGESSYNEQFFGPGTRLTVL.

The genes are TRBV11-2 and TRBJ2-5; D not resolved. Germline V gives CDR1 SGHAT, CDR2 FQNNGV. The V end was cut by 1 base, the J end by 4 bases, with 4 bases between. There are 12 residues in the CDR3. CDR3 region: CASSLGRETQYF. The CDR3 region has the DNA TGTGCCAGCAGCTTAGGTCGAGAGACCCAGTACTTC.

This rearrangement joins TRBV30 to TRBJ1-2, with D maybe TRBD1 (6 bases). Deletions cut 0 bases from V and 4 bases from J, with 9 bases between. CDR1 is GTSNPN, CDR2 SVGIG, per germline (reference sequence). This CDR3 region has 13 residues. CDR3 protein: CAWSVQGFYGYTF. The DNA of the CDR3 is TGTGCCTGGAGTGTACAGGGATTCTATGGCTACACCTTC.

The gene calls are TRBV5-1 and TRBJ2-7; a weak D match, TRBD1 (6 bases). The CDR3 is 14 residues long. V lost 3 bases and J lost 2, with 12 bases in between. Looked up from germline, CDR1 is SGHRS and CDR2 is YFSETQ. This CDR3 reads CASSSTGFAYEQYF. The CDR3, as DNA: TGCGCCAGCAGCTCAACAGGGTTCGCCTACGAGCAGTACTTC.

The rearrangement joins TRBV30 to TRBJ1-5, with TRBD1 identical over 8 bases. Trimming took 0 bases from V and 6 from J; bases not matched to a gene: 7. The length of the CDR3 is 15 residues. The germline gives CDR1 GTSNPN, CDR2 SVGIG (reference sequence). The CDR3 DNA reads TGTGCCTGGAGTGTCCCCCCCCAGGGGGCTCAGCCCCAGCATTTT. It encodes CAWSVPPQGAQPQHF.

The genes are TRBV4-1 and TRBJ2-1; D is undetermined. The CDR3 is 16 amino acids. Germline V gene data show CDR1 as MGHRA and CDR2 as YSYEKL. Deletions cut 1 base from V and 2 bases from J, with 12 bases between. The DNA of the CDR3 is TGCGCCAGCAGCCAAGTTTTCAGCGAGACCTACAATGAGCAGTTCTTC. It specifies CASSQVFSETYNEQFF.

The chain carries TRBV5-1 and TRBJ1-3; the D gene is possibly TRBD1 (6 bases). Per germline, CDR1 SGHRS and CDR2 YFSETQ. V was trimmed by 4 bases and J by 4 bases, leaving 9 bases between them. This CDR3 comprises 13 residues. CDR3 DNA sequence: TGCGCCAGCAGCGCCGGACAGGGAAACACCATATATTTT. It specifies CASSAGQGNTIYF.

The chain joins TRBV25-1 to TRBJ2-7, with 8 bases identical to TRBD2. The CDR3 is 15 residues long. CDR1 and CDR2 from the germline V gene are MGHDK and SYGVNS. Trimming took 7 bases from V and 0 from J; bases not matched to a gene: 8. The CDR3 sequence is CASTDGGDYSYEQYF. CDR3 DNA sequence: TGTGCCAGCACCGACGGGGGGGATTACTCCTACGAGCAGTACTTC.

The chain uses TRBV6-1 and TRBJ1-6; D is perhaps TRBD1 (6 bases). Germline lookup yields CDR1 MNHNS and CDR2 SASEGT. CDR3 size: 14 residues. The V end lost 3 bases, the J end lost 8 bases, and 11 bases lay between the germline ends. CDR3 loop: CASSDGQKHSPLHF. DNA for the CDR3: TGTGCCAGCAGTGATGGACAGAAGCATTCACCCCTCCACTTT.

This rearrangement joins TRBV11-2 to TRBJ2-6, with a possible D match to TRBD2 (6 bases). Germline V CDR1 and CDR2: SGHAT, FQNNGV. V lost 6 bases and J 2 bases, leaving 23 bases between the germline ends. The CDR3 is made up of 19 amino acids. The CDR3 loop reads CASRIEYLANFAGANVLTF. The CDR3 region has the DNA TGTGCCAGCAGGATTGAATACCTAGCGAATTTTGCTGGGGCCAACGTCCTGACTTTC.

This clone has a single count. This chain connects TRBV5-1 to TRBJ2-3; TRBD2 agrees at 8 bases. The CDR3 sequence is 17 residues long. Germline lookup yields CDR1 SGHRS and CDR2 YFSETQ. V lost 0 bases, J lost 5 bases, and 11 bases stayed unmatched. The CDR3 bases are TGCGCCAGCAGCTTGGACGGGACTAGGAACGGGGGAGATACGCAGTATTTT. Protein sequence: CASSLDGTRNGGDTQYF.

V is TRBV5-4 and J is TRBJ2-5; D is undetermined. V lost 4 bases and J 2 bases, leaving 15 bases between the germline ends. CDR1 is SGHNT and CDR2 is YYREEE in the germline V gene (reference sequence). CDR3 size: 15 residues. DNA for the CDR3: TGTGCCAGCAGCCCGAGCCCAGGCCTACAAGAGACCCAGTACTTC. Amino acid sequence: CASSPSPGLQETQYF.

V usage is TRBV7-9 and J usage is TRBJ2-5; TRBD2 agrees at 13 bases. This CDR3 spans 15 amino acids. Per the germline V gene, CDR1 is SEHNR and CDR2 is FQNEAQ (reference sequence). V lost 5 bases and J lost 3; bases outside the gene matches: 3. The CDR3 loop is CASSSGLAGEETQYF. CDR3 in DNA: TGTGCCAGCAGCAGTGGACTAGCGGGAGAAGAGACCCAGTACTTC.

The sample holds one count of this clone. The V and J genes are TRBV5-1 and TRBJ2-1, with D possibly TRBD1 on 6 matching bases. V was shortened by 7 bases and J by 8 bases, with 19 bases between the two germline ends. Germline CDR1 is SGHRS and CDR2 is YFSETQ. The CDR3 loop spans 14 amino acids. CDR3 sequence (DNA): TGCGCCAGCGGGGGCGGTGAGGTGGCTGATGAGCAGTTCTTC. Its protein is CASGGGEVADEQFF.

The chain employs TRBV6-5 and TRBJ2-7; weak D call: TRBD1 (6 bases). Trimming stripped 5 bases from V and 0 bases from J, with 11 bases between. Germline V gene data show CDR1 as MNHEY and CDR2 as SVGAGI. This CDR3 has 14 amino acids. This chain's CDR3 is CASSRQDRSYEQYF. The CDR3 DNA reads as TGTGCCAGCAGTCGACAGGACCGCTCCTACGAGCAGTACTTC.

In DNA form, the CDR3 reads TGTGCCAGCAGCGTAGGGTCTGGGATGGCCCAGGGTAGCTATGGCTACACCTTC. Residues: CASSVGSGMAQGSYGYTF. The chain links TRBV9 to TRBJ1-2, with D possibly matching TRBD1 (5 bases). V was pared by 0 bases and J by 4 bases, with 22 bases between. The germline gives CDR1 SGDLS, CDR2 YYNGEE. The CDR3 length is 18 residues.

This clone appeared a single time. The V and J genes are TRBV6-5 and TRBJ2-5, with 7 bases lining up with TRBD1. Losses at the gene ends were 5 bases for V and 3 bases for J; bases not matched to a gene: 9. The CDR3 covers 15 residues. CDR1 is MNHEY, CDR2 SVGAGI, per germline. The CDR3 DNA reads as TGTGCCAGCAGTCAAAGTTTAGACAGGGAAGAGACCCAGTACTTC. Protein product: CASSQSLDREETQYF.

V usage is TRBV4-2 and J usage is TRBJ1-6; 9 nucleotides align to TRBD1. The V and J ends lost 0 bases and 6 bases, in that order; junction bases with no gene match: 6. The CDR3 loop spans 17 amino acids. CDR1 is LGHNA and CDR2 is YNFKEQ in the germline V gene. The CDR3 bases are TGTGCCAGCAGCCAAGACCCGACAGGGGGGCTTAATTCACCCCTCCACTTT. As protein: CASSQDPTGGLNSPLHF.

This sequence joins TRBV19 and TRBJ2-7; TRBD2 matches at 8 bases. The CDR3 is 16 residues long. Per the germline V gene, CDR1 is LNHDA and CDR2 is SQIVND (reference sequence). The V and J ends lost 8 bases and 2 bases, in that order; junction bases with no gene match: 14. The CDR3 spells CASSDTGGIIAYEQYF. CDR3 coding DNA: TGTGCCAGTTCCGATACGGGGGGGATTATCGCCTACGAGCAGTACTTC. Supplemented by reference TRBV19 and TRBJ2-7, the full variable domain reads DGGITQSPKYLFRKEGQNVTLSCEQNLNHDAMYWYRQDPGQGLRLIYYSQIVNDFQKGDIAEGYSVSREKKESFPLTVTSAQKNPTAFYLCASSDTGGIIAYEQYFGPGTRLTVT.

The V call is TRBV4-3, the J call TRBJ2-7; 14 nucleotides align to TRBD2. The CDR3 length is 18 residues. V shed 5 bases and J 2 bases; nucleotides not matched to a gene: 11. Germline CDR1 LGHNA, CDR2 YSLEER. The CDR3 DNA follows: TGCGCCAGCAGCTTCGAGAAGACTAGCGGGGGGGCCGCCTACGAGCAGTACTTC. Its translation is CASSFEKTSGGAAYEQYF.

The chain is built from TRBV27 and TRBJ2-1; a possible D gene is TRBD1 (5 bases). Trimming cost V 6 bases and J 6 bases, with 12 bases left between them. The CDR3 has 13 residues. CDR1 MNHEY and CDR2 SMNVEV come from the germline V gene (reference sequence). This chain's CDR3 is CASSRGHLNEQFF. DNA for the CDR3: TGTGCCAGCAGCAGAGGACACCTCAATGAGCAGTTCTTC.

The chain has TRBV7-9 and TRBJ2-3; 10 nucleotides line up with TRBD2. The CDR3 has 17 amino acids. Trimming removed 1 base from V and 5 bases from J; junction bases left unmatched: 9. Germline V gives CDR1 SEHNR, CDR2 FQNEAQ (reference sequence). The CDR3 protein is CASSLVPLASGGDTQYF. CDR3 coding DNA: TGTGCCAGCAGCTTAGTACCCCTCGCTAGCGGGGGAGATACGCAGTATTTT.